Here is one T cell receptor beta chain with its context. The clone's antigen remains unknown. Base qualities were left out, and no much larger clone turns up one base away. Library preparation employed the immunoSEQ multiplex PCR assay. A mixture of 60 forward primers for TCR Vbeta segments and 13 reverse primers for TCR Jbeta segments was used in the multiplex PCR. A multiplex PCR assay on genomic DNA amplified the CDR3 region of rearranged TCR beta genes. Amplified TCR beta libraries were sequenced as 87-base-pair reads on the Illumina HiSeq System. The authors' analysis ran thus. A later analysis counted tens of millions of unique TCR beta chains across the 500 to 850 repertoires, and around 12 million of these chains were shared by at least two donors. A nearest-neighbor algorithm error-corrected the raw reads and collapsed the reads into unique sequences, merging closely related sequences to remove PCR and sequencing errors. V, D and J gene segments were assigned by aligning CDR3 sequences to IMGT reference sequences. For a sequence to be retained, at least a six-nucleotide match to both a V gene segment and a J gene segment was required. Rearrangements were classified as productive when the CDR3 lacked stop codons and remained in frame with V and J, and all other rearrangements were classified as non-productive. Following IMGT convention, CDR3 was defined as the stretch from the second conserved V-encoded cysteine up to the conserved J-encoded phenylalanine. The earlier analysis of approximately 500 of the donors excluded sequences that lacked an unambiguous match to a single V gene segment. An earlier analysis of 550 to 650 of the donors classified V segments as functional when productive rearrangements were above 56.7% and as segregating when the standard deviation between donors was above 5%. A statistical classification framework was built to diagnose cytomegalovirus status from the catalog of TCR beta chain sequences. V and J gene assignment, in a later analysis, came from comparing TCR nucleotide sequences with IMGT/GENE-DB human TR gene sequences. In a later analysis, CDR3 sequences and most-parsimonious VDJ recombination scenarios were assigned using the TCRdist pipeline. In a later analysis, each TCR beta chain was defined by its CDR3 amino acid sequence together with its V-gene family, and reads lacking a unique V-gene family were excluded. A later analysis removed 550 to 700 highly shared, low-generation-probability nucleotide sequences to deal with suspected cross-contamination and a sequencing artifact. For each public chain, a later analysis derived a clonal expansion index from normalized ranks of inferred template counts within each repertoire. In a later analysis, generation probabilities were computed using a VDJ recombination model fitted to out-of-frame rearrangements, and the results were checked against IGoR. Hypergeometric tests were used in a later analysis to score TCR-TCR, TCR-HLA and TCR-CMV co-occurrence, with a repertoire-size bias correction applied to the TCR pairs. A later analysis estimated false discovery rates by permuting HLA or CMV assignments 20 times. In a later analysis, co-occurring TCRs were grouped with DBSCAN, and TCRdist sequence similarity was added when clustering was performed within HLA-allele-positive subsets. Co-occurrence clustering excluded repertoires with fewer than 30,000 or more than 120,000 public chains, plus five with anomalous nucleotide sharing. The source is immuneACCESS, and TCRdb retained only in-frame sequences with V and J called. Part of the clones is not carried over; for the studies checked, unresolved V genes explain less than half of this, and the remainder is unexplained. Clone size and the V and J calls come from that table; the DNA yielded D and trimming. The sample profile shows 60,000 to 75,000 clones; around 91% of them were found once. About an eighth of the sample is taken by the ten largest.

These data originate in a study of cytomegalovirus exposure and HLA in healthy donors (dated by TCRdb to about 2017). Concerning the study at large: An earlier analysis of about 560 of the donors reported under 300 Gb of sequence data and 117 million unique TCR beta sequences obtained from about 200 million T cells. Roughly 320 gigabases of sequencing data and approximately 91 million unique TCR sequences made up an early release that covered 500 to 650 HLA-typed donors. Of the approximately 400 genotyped donors, 75% to 85% were placed in the genetic ancestry cluster associated with self-reported Caucasian donors. The study was designed to test whether signatures of past pathogen exposure could be identified by cataloging public T cell receptors. The study profiled the T cell repertoires of about 640 subjects by immunosequencing and related them to cytomegalovirus serostatus. In addition to the first cohort of around 670 subjects, a separate validation cohort of some 120 different subjects was used. To predict cytomegalovirus infection status, the study combined high-throughput TCR immunosequencing, statistical association of individual TCRs with disease status, and machine learning. A later analysis re-analyzed previously published TCR beta repertoires from 666 donors and added high-resolution HLA genotyping to study TCR occurrence patterns. In the later analysis, no new phenotypic data were used to find candidate immune exposures; instead, reliance was placed on TCR beta sequences and their occurrence across donors. In an earlier analysis of several hundred of the donors, high-throughput TCR beta sequencing was used to judge whether each TCR beta V gene segment behaved as functional or pseudogenic. Alongside the repertoire data, information on donor age, sex, ethnicity and CMV serostatus was compiled. A later genetic analysis took genome-wide SNP genotypes for about 60% of the roughly 670 donors and used that subset as a discovery cohort. All discovery cohort repertoires had been generated using a single sequencing platform. Both class I and class II loci were covered by HLA typing, at four-digit resolution. Typing coverage varied by locus: roughly 620-630 donors for A, B, C, DRB1 and DQB1; some 520 for DQA1; 600 to 610 for DPA1; more than 450 for DPB1. Four or five DR-DQ haplotypes were handled as single units for association and clustering, since linkage in the cohort was strong. Among 300 to 500 genotyped donors of the cohort, an average of around 240,000 unique TCR beta nucleotide sequences was sequenced per donor, of which roughly 17% were non-productive.

The cohort consisted of hundreds of healthy bone marrow donors. Cohort members were all nominally healthy when sampled, although unrecorded immune exposures were likely present. The donor was CMV seropositive and belonged to the group of 250 to 300 seropositive cohort members. A peripheral blood sample was collected from each donor, and TCR beta sequencing was performed on peripheral blood mononuclear cells. The Qiagen DNeasy Blood Extraction Kit was used to extract genomic DNA from the blood cell samples. The CDR3 has 14 amino acids, counting the end cysteine and phenylalanine. The DNA shown is the 42-base CDR3, in frame from base 1. Clipping removes 6 bases from V and 3 bases from J, with 4 as the unmatched junction base count. CDR1 and CDR2, per the germline V gene, are MNHNS and SASEGT. Here is what the overall study found, with its caveats: At a false discovery rate of 0.05, a later analysis linked 16,951 TCR beta sequences to specific HLA alleles. A further reported finding was that TCR beta sequences accurately predicted the HLA-A and HLA-B alleles for most subjects in the first cohort. Linkage disequilibrium might explain the correlated functional status among segregating V segments, but an unknown experimental factor could not be excluded. While some public TCRs were present in many individuals, most TCR sequences turned up only very rarely across donors. Sequencing depth was assumed to be roughly uniform across donors in the presence/absence analyses, though that assumption may not hold. According to a later analysis, most CMV-associated TCR beta chains appeared to be HLA-restricted, and the HLA associations seemed to be driven largely by CMV exposure. For the cohort, immune exposure information was limited to CMV serostatus. Strong co-occurrence of HLA alleles, especially DR and DQ, made assigning TCR associations to individual alleles difficult. Compared with the roughly 700-donor mean, donors in an Asian-associated ancestry cluster had fewer N-insertions in productive TCRs, according to a later genetic analysis. In both the original and validation cohorts, the classifier was reported to diagnose cytomegalovirus status with high specificity and sensitivity. A few of the identified cytomegalovirus-associated TCR beta chains were confirmed in vitro to be specific for cytomegalovirus antigens. An association between a missense DCLRE1C variant and V-gene and J-gene trimming of TCR beta chains was found in a later genetic analysis and replicated in an independent cohort. In the study, roughly 160 TCR beta chains were listed as associated with cytomegalovirus. Only TCR beta chains were sequenced in this cohort, and the absence of alpha or paired-chain data limited detectable features. In an earlier analysis of fewer than 750 of the donors, most TCR beta V segments were observed in productive rearrangements about 87% or about 30% of the time, broadly matching IMGT annotations. According to a later analysis, TCR association rates differed among HLA loci, with DRB1 alleles showing the most associated TCRs and HLA-C alleles showing the fewest. In a later analysis, several top co-occurrence clusters were reported to appear linked to parvovirus B19, influenza, CMV and Epstein-Barr virus. Compared with equally common non-associated chains, HLA-associated TCR beta chains in a later analysis were more clonally expanded and had lower generation probabilities. It was suggested by the authors that the approach could potentially be generalized to other disease states and immunological phenotypes. Because HLA typing was missing for some donors at each locus, association tests included only the typed subset. A group of highly shared sequence variants was considered likely to be a technical artifact of the sequencing pipeline. The 87-base-pair reads could not distinguish some IMGT-functional V segments, including TRBV6-2 and TRBV6-3, so those segments were excluded. Seventeen rarely observed V segments, including chromosome 9 orphons, were excluded from the earlier analysis of approximately 500 of the donors because counts were too low.

The sequencing input was PBMCs. This receptor chain uses TRBV6-1 and TRBJ2-2; 7 of the junction bases match TRBD1. The receptor was isolated from a woman in her thirties in good health and CMV-seropositive. The DNA sequence reads TGTGCCAGCAGACAGGGGATGGACACCGGGGAGCTGTTTTTT. Its translation reads: CASRQGMDTGELFF.